This T cell receptor beta chain came from a study of blood T cell repertoires in COVID-19. On the study more broadly: Specimens from acute and convalescent COVID-19 originated in the United States, Italy and Spain.

This clone was seen just once. Generated by immunoSEQ multiplex PCR, the TCRdb table keeps only in-frame clones and is missing some. Here the sample spans approximately 68,000 clones, 82% being singletons. V lost 6 bases to trimming and J lost 4 bases; unmatched junction nucleotides: 6. Germline CDR1 and CDR2: MNHEY and SVGEGT. The CDR3 spans 14 residues. Source material: peripheral blood. The sequence was obtained from a human donor in a cohort sampled during active COVID-19. V is TRBV6-2 or TRBV6-3 and J is TRBJ1-5, with 7 positions matching TRBD1. The CDR3 sequence: CASSRTGLNQPQHF. The CDR3 DNA reads as TGTGCCAGCAGCCGGACAGGTCTTAATCAGCCCCAGCATTTT.